This TCR beta chain emerged from a study of Ad26.COV2.S vaccination and SARS-CoV-2 variants. Study as a whole: Into the muscle, Ad26.COV2.S was dosed once or twice, 56 days apart. Study-level findings and limits: Total T cell responses, in the TCR breadth and depth analyses, may have been underestimated.

Clones were sequenced by immunoSEQ multiplex PCR, and TCRdb holds only the in-frame ones, with some missing. The sample has more than 400,000 clones; about 92% are singletons. This clone has only a few counts. The antigen is unknown. Treatment: around 19 received Ad26.COV2.S at low or high dose, single or two shots; 5 received placebo; per-sample allocation not given. Samples were taken on day 63 after the first vaccine or placebo injection. This clonotype was obtained from a person between 18 and 60 years old who received the Ad26.COV2.S COVID-19 vaccine or a placebo. The sample consisted of peripheral blood, taken in a trial of Ad26.COV2.S vaccine versus placebo.

Here the CDR3 DNA reads TGTGCCAGCAGTTTACAACAGGGTTCGGTTCAGCCCCAGCATTTT. The encoded protein is CASSLQQGSVQPQHF. The V and J genes are TRBV28 and TRBJ1-5; D is perhaps TRBD1 (6 bases). V was trimmed by 2 bases and J by 6 bases, leaving 14 bases between them. Germline V gives CDR1 MDHEN, CDR2 SYDVKM. The CDR3 has 15 residues.